This T cell receptor beta chain was sequenced for a study of blood T cell repertoires in COVID-19. About the research overall: T cells, B-cell-depleted T cells, or PBMCs supplied cDNA or gDNA.

Profiled with immunoSEQ multiplex PCR; TCRdb holds only in-frame clones, not every one. The profile covers a few hundred thousand clones, with approximately 90% appearing a single time and around 0.84% taken by the ten largest. The length of the CDR3 is 14 residues. Trimming removed 0 bases from V and 6 bases from J, with 11 bases in between. The germline V gene encodes CDR1 LGHDT and CDR2 YNNKEL (reference sequence). The rearrangement links TRBV3-1 (or the pseudogene TRBV3-2) to TRBJ1-1; the D is unclear. Sequenced input: peripheral blood. This TCR was sampled from a man aged 25 to 45 with acute or convalescent COVID-19. As DNA, the CDR3 is TGTGCCAGCAGCCAAGACGGAGGAAGGGCTGAAGCTTTCTTT. Amino acid sequence: CASSQDGGRAEAFF.